This TCR beta chain was identified in a study of vaccination and CD4 T cells after COVID-19. The V end was cut by 7 bases, the J end by 4 bases, with 19 bases between. CDR1 SNHLY and CDR2 FYNNEI come from the germline V gene. This CDR3 contains 16 residues. Described treatment: approximately 9-day PBMC culture with coronavirus spike peptide pools or control peptides (ViraFEST assay). This clonotype was observed once. The antigen is not known. Scientists ran DNA taken from cultured CD4+ T cells through the Oncomine TCR Beta short-read assay for sequencing. TCRdb ran MiXCR on the PCR reads and lists one entry per CDR3 protein. The table lists about 26,000 distinct CDR3 sequences, 50% of them singletons, with roughly 27% in the top ten.

The TCR sequence derives from a human donor who received a COVID-19 vaccine. The specimen was CD4+ T cells from blood, cultured in vitro, collected before SARS-CoV-2 vaccination. The chain carries TRBV2 and TRBJ2-2, with D perhaps TRBD1 (6 bases). For the CDR3, the DNA is TGTGCCAGCACCCTGGGAATTTGGGGGCGCACCGGGGAGCTGTTTTTT. Its protein product is CASTLGIWGRTGELFF.